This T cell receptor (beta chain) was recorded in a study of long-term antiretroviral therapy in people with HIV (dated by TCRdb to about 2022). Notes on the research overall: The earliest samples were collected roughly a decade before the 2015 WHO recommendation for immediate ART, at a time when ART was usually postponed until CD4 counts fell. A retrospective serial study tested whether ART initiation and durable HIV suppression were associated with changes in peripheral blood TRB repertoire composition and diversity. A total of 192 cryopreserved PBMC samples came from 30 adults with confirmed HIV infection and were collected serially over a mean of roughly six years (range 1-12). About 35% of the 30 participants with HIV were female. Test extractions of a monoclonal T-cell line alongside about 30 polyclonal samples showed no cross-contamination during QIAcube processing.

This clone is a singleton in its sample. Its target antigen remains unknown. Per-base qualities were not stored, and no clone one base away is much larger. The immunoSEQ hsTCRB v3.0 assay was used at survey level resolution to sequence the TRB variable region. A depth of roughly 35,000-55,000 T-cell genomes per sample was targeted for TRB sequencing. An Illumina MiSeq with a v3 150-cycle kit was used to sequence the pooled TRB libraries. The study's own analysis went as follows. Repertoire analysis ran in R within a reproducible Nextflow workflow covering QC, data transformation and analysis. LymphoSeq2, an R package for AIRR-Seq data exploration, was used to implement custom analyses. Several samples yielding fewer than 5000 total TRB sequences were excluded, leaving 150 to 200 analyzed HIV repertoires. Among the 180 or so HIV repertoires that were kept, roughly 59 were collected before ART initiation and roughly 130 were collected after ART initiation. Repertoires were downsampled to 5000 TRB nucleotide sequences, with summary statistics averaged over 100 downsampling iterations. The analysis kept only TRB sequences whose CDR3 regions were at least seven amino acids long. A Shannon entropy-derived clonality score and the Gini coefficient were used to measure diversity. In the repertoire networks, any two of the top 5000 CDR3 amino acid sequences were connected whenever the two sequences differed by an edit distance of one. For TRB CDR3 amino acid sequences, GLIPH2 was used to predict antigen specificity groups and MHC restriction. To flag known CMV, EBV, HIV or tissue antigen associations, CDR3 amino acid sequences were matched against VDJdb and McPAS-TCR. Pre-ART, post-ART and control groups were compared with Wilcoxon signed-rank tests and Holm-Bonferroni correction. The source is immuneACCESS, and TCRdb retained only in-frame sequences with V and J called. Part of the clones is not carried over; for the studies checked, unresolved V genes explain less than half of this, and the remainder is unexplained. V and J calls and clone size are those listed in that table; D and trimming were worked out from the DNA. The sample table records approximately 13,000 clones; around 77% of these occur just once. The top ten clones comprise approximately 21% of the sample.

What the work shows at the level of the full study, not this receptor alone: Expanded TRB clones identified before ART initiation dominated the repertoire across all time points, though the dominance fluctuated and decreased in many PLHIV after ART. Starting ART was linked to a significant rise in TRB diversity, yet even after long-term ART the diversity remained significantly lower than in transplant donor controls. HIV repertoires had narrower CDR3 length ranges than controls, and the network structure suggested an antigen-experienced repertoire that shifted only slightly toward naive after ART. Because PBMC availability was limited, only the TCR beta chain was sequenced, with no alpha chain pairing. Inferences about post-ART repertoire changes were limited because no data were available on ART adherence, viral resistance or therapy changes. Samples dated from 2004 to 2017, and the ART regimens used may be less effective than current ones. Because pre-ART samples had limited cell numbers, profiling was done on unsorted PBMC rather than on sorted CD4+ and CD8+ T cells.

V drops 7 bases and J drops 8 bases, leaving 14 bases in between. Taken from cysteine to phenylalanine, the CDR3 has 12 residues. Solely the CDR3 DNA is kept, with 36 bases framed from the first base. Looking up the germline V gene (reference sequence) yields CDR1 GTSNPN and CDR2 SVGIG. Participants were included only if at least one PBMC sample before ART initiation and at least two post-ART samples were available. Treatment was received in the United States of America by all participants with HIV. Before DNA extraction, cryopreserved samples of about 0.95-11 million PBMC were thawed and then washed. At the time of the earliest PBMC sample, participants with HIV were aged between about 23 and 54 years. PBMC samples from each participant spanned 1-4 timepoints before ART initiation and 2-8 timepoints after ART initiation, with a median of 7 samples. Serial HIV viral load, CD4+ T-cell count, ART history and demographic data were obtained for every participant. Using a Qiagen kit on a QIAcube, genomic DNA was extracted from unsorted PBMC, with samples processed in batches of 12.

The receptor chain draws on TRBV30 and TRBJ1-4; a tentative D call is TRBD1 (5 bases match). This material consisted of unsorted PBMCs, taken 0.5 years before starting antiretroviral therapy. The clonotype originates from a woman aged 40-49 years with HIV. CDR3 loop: CAYTGGEEKLFF. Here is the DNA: TGTGCCTACACAGGAGGGGAAGAAAAACTGTTTTTT.